Shown below are 18 T cell receptor beta chains from a single sample sequenced in a study of blood T cell repertoires in COVID-19. Profiled with immunoSEQ multiplex PCR; TCRdb holds only in-frame clones, not every one. Of roughly 140,000 clones listed, 87% were seen once; the top ten hold approximately 11%. The sequenced sample consisted of PBMCs or T cells enriched from blood (not recorded which). These receptors all come from a man aged 55 to 69 who had recovered from COVID-19.

The chain is built from TRBV30 and TRBJ2-1; 7 bases agree with TRBD2. The ends lost 2 bases at V and 5 bases at J; junction bases unmatched: 6. The CDR3 totals 14 residues. Per germline, CDR1 GTSNPN and CDR2 SVGIG (reference sequence). The CDR3 loop is CAWSRLADNNEQFF. CDR3 nucleotides: TGTGCCTGGAGTAGGCTAGCGGATAACAATGAGCAGTTCTTC.

The chain uses TRBV10-3 and TRBJ1-1; no clear D. The germline gives CDR1 ENHRY, CDR2 SYGVKD. Deletions cut 3 bases from V and 4 bases from J, with 12 bases between. CDR3 size: 14 residues. The CDR3: CAISDSNGGTEAFF. Here the CDR3 DNA reads TGTGCCATCAGTGATTCGAACGGAGGCACTGAAGCTTTCTTT.

This sequence joins TRBV4-1 and TRBJ2-7, with a tentative D call TRBD1 (5 bases). Trimming took off 3 bases at V and 6 bases at J, with 12 bases between the two ends. The CDR3 is 13 residues long. The germline V gene encodes CDR1 MGHRA and CDR2 YSYEKL. CDR3 protein: CASSQRQQLEQYF. The DNA of the CDR3 is TGCGCCAGCAGCCAGAGACAGCAACTCGAGCAGTACTTC.

For the CDR3, the DNA is TGTGCCAGCAGACCCTCGGGGAGGGGTACCGGGGAGCTGTTTTTT. Amino acids: CASRPSGRGTGELFF. The chain recombines TRBV2 with TRBJ2-2; 7 nucleotides line up with TRBD2. The trim removed 6 bases at V and 5 bases at J, leaving 9 bases unmatched. CDR3 length equals 15 residues. The germline V gene encodes CDR1 SNHLY and CDR2 FYNNEI.

The V gene is TRBV9, the J gene TRBJ1-5, with TRBD1 matching 7 bases. Losses at the gene ends were 3 bases for V and 2 bases for J; bases not matched to a gene: 8. This CDR3 has 16 amino acids. Germline V gene lookup returns CDR1 SGDLS and CDR2 YYNGEE. The CDR3 loop reads CASSGGTVYGNQPQHF. In DNA, the CDR3 is TGTGCCAGCAGCGGAGGGACAGTATATGGCAATCAGCCCCAGCATTTT.

The CDR3 region is CATSDLDSYGYTF. The CDR3 DNA reads as TGTGCCACCAGTGACCTTGACAGCTATGGCTACACCTTC. The chain joins TRBV24-1 to TRBJ1-2; D perhaps matches TRBD1 (5 bases). This CDR3 is built from 13 residues. Per germline, CDR1 KGHDR and CDR2 SFDVKD. V lost 4 bases, J lost 4 bases, and 9 bases lay in between.

V usage is TRBV14 and J usage is TRBJ1-2; TRBD1 aligns across 7 bases. Germline V gives CDR1 SGHDN, CDR2 FVKESK. The length of the CDR3 is 13 residues. The V gene end was trimmed by 4 bases and the J gene end by 5 bases; junction bases not matched to a gene: 4. The CDR3 loop is CASSRRGQYGYTF. CDR3 bases: TGTGCCAGCAGCCGAAGGGGACAGTATGGCTACACCTTC.

The rearrangement uses TRBV11-2 and TRBJ2-7, with D maybe TRBD2 (8 bases). The CDR3 loop spans 15 amino acids. Germline values: CDR1 SGHAT, CDR2 FQNNGV. V was pared by 5 bases and J by 3 bases, with 17 bases between. The CDR3 here is CASSRGGTEVYEQYF. As DNA, the CDR3 is TGTGCCAGCAGCCGCGGGGGGACAGAAGTCTACGAGCAGTACTTC.

V usage is TRBV6-2 or TRBV6-3 and J usage is TRBJ1-1; D ambiguous. Germline CDR1 reads MNHEY; CDR2 reads SVGEGT. This CDR3 is built from 16 residues. V was trimmed by 3 bases and J by 1 base, leaving 15 bases between them. The CDR3 sequence is CASSYLRGKKNTEAFF. CDR3 DNA: TGTGCCAGCAGTTATTTACGGGGTAAGAAGAACACTGAAGCTTTCTTT.

The chain combines TRBV15 with TRBJ1-4; 9 bases map to TRBD1. V shed 1 base, J shed 8 bases, and the junction held 14 bases outside the gene matches. The CDR3 spans 18 residues. Looked up from germline, CDR1 is LNHNV and CDR2 is YYDKDF (reference sequence). The CDR3 DNA reads TGTGCCACCAGCAGAGCTATCTCCGGGACAGGGTCGAGGGAAAAACTGTTTTTT. Translation gives CATSRAISGTGSREKLFF.

A few counts support this clone. This rearrangement joins TRBV4-1 to TRBJ1-4; D unclear. The germline gives CDR1 MGHRA, CDR2 YSYEKL. Trimming removed 1 base at V and 0 bases at J, with 9 bases between. This CDR3 comprises 16 residues. In nucleotides, the CDR3 is TGCGCCAGCAGCCAAGTTGCGGTTGCAACTAATGAAAAACTGTTTTTT. Translation gives CASSQVAVATNEKLFF.

This sequence joins TRBV19 and TRBJ2-1; 8 bases fit TRBD2. Trimming removed 7 bases from V and 8 bases from J; junction bases left unmatched: 7. Germline values: CDR1 LNHDA, CDR2 SQIVND (reference sequence). The CDR3 runs 13 residues. Here the CDR3 DNA reads TGTGCCAGTAATTCAGGGACTAGAGATGAGCAGTTCTTC. This sequence encodes CASNSGTRDEQFF.

This sequence joins TRBV2 and TRBJ1-3; the D is unclear. V lost 2 bases and J 3 bases, leaving 11 bases between the germline ends. This CDR3 contains 15 residues. In germline, CDR1 is SNHLY, CDR2 FYNNEI. CDR3 in amino acids: CASSENNLYGNTIYF. The CDR3 DNA sequence: TGTGCCAGCAGTGAAAATAATCTATATGGAAACACCATATATTTT.

The chain joins TRBV11-2 to TRBJ2-7, with D possibly matching TRBD1 (6 bases). Between the trimmed V and J ends, which lost 5 bases and 3 bases, there was a span of 8 bases. CDR1 is SGHAT and CDR2 is FQNNGV in the germline V gene. The length of the CDR3 is 12 residues. Here the CDR3 reads CASSVQGYEQYF. The DNA for the CDR3 is TGTGCCAGCAGCGTACAGGGCTACGAGCAGTACTTC.

The J gene is TRBJ1-6, the V gene TRBV7-8, with D hard to call. The ends were cut back, 6 bases at V and 3 bases at J, with 15 bases in the middle. The CDR3 runs to 16 residues. The germline V gene encodes CDR1 SGHVS and CDR2 FQNEAQ. This CDR3 reads CASSLLGSLYNSPLHF. The CDR3 nucleotides read TGTGCCAGCAGTTTATTGGGTAGCCTCTATAATTCACCCCTCCACTTT.

As DNA, the CDR3 is TGCTCGGGACTAGCGGGCGGATTTGGCGGGGAGCTGTTTTTT. It yields the protein CSGLAGGFGGELFF. The chain links TRBV29-1 to TRBJ2-2, with 12 bases aligning to TRBD2. CDR3 length: 14 amino acids. The germline V gene has CDR1 SQVTM and CDR2 ANQGSEA.

The chain carries TRBV1 and TRBJ2-1; TRBD2, as called in the table, went unchecked against the DNA. TRBV1 is classified as a pseudogene. CDR3 length equals 14 residues. CDR3 nucleotides: TGCACCAGCAGCCGAGAGGCGGAGTACAATGAGCAGTTCTTC. This gives the protein CTSSREAEYNEQFF.

This chain joins TRBV4-1 and TRBJ2-4; tentative D call: TRBD1 (6 bases). The CDR3 loop spans 16 amino acids. V lost 3 bases and J 0 bases, leaving 12 bases between the germline ends. CDR1 is MGHRA and CDR2 is YSYEKL in the germline V gene. The CDR3 sequence: CASSQLQGLAKNIQYF. CDR3 nucleotide sequence: TGCGCCAGCAGCCAGCTACAGGGATTAGCCAAAAACATTCAGTACTTC.